A single sample is the source of the 29 T cell receptor beta chains below, sequenced in a study of blood T cell repertoires in COVID-19. The repertoire was sequenced with immunoSEQ multiplex PCR; TCRdb's copy has only in-frame clones and lacks some. The sample has roughly 500,000 clones; approximately 83% are singletons. Material for sequencing was peripheral blood. Source of these receptors: a human donor in a cohort sampled during active COVID-19.

The rearrangement joins TRBV15 to TRBJ2-5, with TRBD2 matching over 7 bases. The CDR3 totals 16 residues. Germline V gives CDR1 LNHNV, CDR2 YYDKDF (reference sequence). After removal of 2 bases from V and 2 bases from J, the junction contained 8 bases not matched to a gene. CDR3 sequence: CATSRPETGGQETQYF. CDR3 bases: TGTGCCACCAGCAGACCCGAGACCGGGGGGCAAGAGACCCAGTACTTC.

This rearrangement joins TRBV5-1 to TRBJ1-3; TRBD1 agrees at 7 bases. Germline assignment: CDR1 SGHRS and CDR2 YFSETQ. Losses at the gene ends were 0 bases for V and 3 bases for J; bases not matched to a gene: 6. CDR3 length: 16 residues. CDR3 nucleotides: TGCGCCAGCAGCTTGGTTGGGGACAGATATGGAAACACCATATATTTT. Its protein is CASSLVGDRYGNTIYF.

CDR3 coding DNA: TGCAGCGCCCGGGGGAGACAGGGACGCGACGAGCAGTACTTC. This codes for CSARGRQGRDEQYF. This chain uses TRBV29-1 with TRBJ2-7, with a possible D match to TRBD1 (7 bases). Germline V CDR1 and CDR2: SQVTM, ANQGSEA. V lost 7 bases and J 5 bases, leaving 21 bases between the germline ends. This CDR3 has 14 residues.

This chain uses TRBV28 with TRBJ1-5; D is undetermined. CDR1 and CDR2 from the germline V gene are MDHEN and SYDVKM. V gave up 6 bases and J gave up 4 bases, with 19 bases separating them. The CDR3 spans 16 residues. This CDR3 reads CASRLTEGQKNQPQHF. Written as DNA, the CDR3 is TGTGCCAGCAGGCTAACGGAGGGCCAGAAAAATCAGCCCCAGCATTTT.

This chain uses TRBV6-2 or TRBV6-3 with TRBJ2-3, with 13 bases that match TRBD2. With V trimmed by 0 bases and J by 4 bases, 4 bases remained unmatched. The CDR3 length is 17 residues. Germline V gene lookup returns CDR1 MNHEY and CDR2 SVGEGT. Here the CDR3 DNA reads TGTGCCAGCAGTTACTCGCCGGGACTAGCGGGATCAGATACGCAGTATTTT. This sequence encodes CASSYSPGLAGSDTQYF.

The V call is TRBV19, the J call TRBJ1-2; 8 nucleotides align to TRBD1. Per germline, CDR1 LNHDA and CDR2 SQIVND (reference sequence). There are 13 residues in the CDR3. The J segment lost 4 bases and the V segment lost 3 bases, leaving 1 base of the junction unmatched. CDR3 coding DNA: TGTGCCAGTAGTATTGACAGGGGCTATGGCTACACCTTC. Its translation: CASSIDRGYGYTF.

As concerns this clone: Within the sample, other DNA sequences also encode this same CDR3. This chain joins TRBV30 and TRBJ1-1; no firm D call. CDR3 length: 13 amino acids. Looked up from germline, CDR1 is GTSNPN and CDR2 is SVGIG (reference sequence). Between the trimmed V and J ends, which lost 0 bases and 0 bases, there was a span of 5 bases. CDR3 nucleotides: TGTGCCTGGAGTGTAAACTTGAACACTGAAGCTTTCTTT. Its translation is CAWSVNLNTEAFF.

This clone showed up just once. V is TRBV30 and J is TRBJ1-1, with 7 positions matching TRBD1. The CDR3 is 11 amino acids. Germline CDR1 and CDR2: GTSNPN and SVGIG (reference sequence). The ends lost 3 bases at V and 7 bases at J; junction bases unmatched: 2. As DNA, the CDR3 is TGTGCCTGGAGGGGACAGATTGAAGCTTTCTTT. Its translation is CAWRGQIEAFF. Filled out from reference TRBV30 and TRBJ1-1, the complete variable domain reads SQTIHQWPATLVQPVGSPLSLECTVEGTSNPNLYWYRQAAGRGLQLLFYSVGIGQISSEVPQNLSASRPQDRQFILSSKKLLLSDSGFYLCAWRGQIEAFFGQGTRLTVV.

This clone was observed once. The chain joins TRBV11-2 to TRBJ1-1; 9 bases align to TRBD1. The CDR3 covers 15 residues. Germline V gene lookup returns CDR1 SGHAT and CDR2 FQNNGV. V shed 5 bases and J 3 bases; nucleotides not matched to a gene: 7. The CDR3 here is CASSLRQGGDTEAFF. CDR3 DNA: TGTGCCAGCAGCCTGCGACAGGGGGGTGACACTGAAGCTTTCTTT.

The V gene is TRBV6-1, the J gene TRBJ2-7, with a tentative D call TRBD2 (6 bases). CDR3 length equals 12 residues. Looked up from germline, CDR1 is MNHNS and CDR2 is SASEGT. V was cut by 5 bases and J by 11 bases, with 16 bases left in between. CDR3 sequence (DNA): TGTGCCAGCAGTTCTTTTTCGGACTACGAGTACTTC. Protein sequence: CASSSFSDYEYF.

This clone came up once. This chain links TRBV6-5 with TRBJ2-6, with D possibly matching TRBD1 (6 bases). The CDR3 extends over 15 amino acids. Germline V CDR1 and CDR2: MNHEY, SVGAGI. V dropped 9 bases and J dropped 6 bases, with 18 bases sitting between them. CDR3 bases: TGTGCCAGTACCGGGACACCTCTCGCGGCCAACGTCCTGACTTTC. As protein: CASTGTPLAANVLTF.

The genes are TRBV25-1 and TRBJ2-3; possibly TRBD1 for D (5 bases). V lost 6 bases and J 3 bases, leaving 10 bases between the germline ends. This CDR3 has 13 residues. The germline V gene has CDR1 MGHDK and CDR2 SYGVNS. The CDR3 region is CASRLGATDTQYF. Written as DNA, the CDR3 is TGTGCCAGCAGGCTTGGGGCGACAGATACGCAGTATTTT.

This clone was detected only a few times. The chain combines TRBV14 with TRBJ2-1, with a possible D match to TRBD2 (6 bases). CDR1 SGHDN and CDR2 FVKESK come from the germline V gene. CDR3 length: 13 residues. Trimming took 4 bases from V and 6 from J, leaving 10 bases between them. The CDR3 bases are TGTGCCAGCAGCCCTCAGACTAGCAATGAGCAGTTCTTC. It encodes CASSPQTSNEQFF.

V and J are TRBV18 and TRBJ2-7, with TRBD2 matching 12 bases. Germline trimming cut 3 bases from V and 2 bases from J; bases unmatched to any gene: 8. Germline values: CDR1 KGHSH, CDR2 LQKENI. The CDR3 has 17 amino acids. The CDR3 reads CASSPETSGGTPYEQYF. CDR3 DNA sequence: TGTGCCAGCTCACCGGAGACTAGCGGGGGCACTCCCTACGAGCAGTACTTC.

Here the CDR3 DNA reads TGTGCCAGCAGTGACTCCGGACAGTTCAATCAGCCCCAGCATTTT. Its translation is CASSDSGQFNQPQHF. This chain uses TRBV2 with TRBJ1-5; a possible D gene is TRBD1 (6 bases). The V gene's germline CDR1 is SNHLY and CDR2 FYNNEI. Trimming cost V 3 bases and J 3 bases, with 12 bases left between them. The CDR3 has 15 residues.

This sequence joins TRBV25-1 and TRBJ2-5; D unresolved. The CDR3 is 16 amino acids. Germline V gene sequence: CDR1 MGHDK, CDR2 SYGVNS. The V and J ends lost 1 base and 3 bases respectively, with 15 bases between them. CDR3 sequence: CASSESLGYRKETQYF. Here the CDR3 DNA reads TGTGCCAGCAGTGAATCTCTGGGCTATAGAAAAGAGACCCAGTACTTC.

The genes are TRBV29-1 and TRBJ2-1; TRBD2 agrees at 8 bases. Germline V gene data show CDR1 as SQVTM and CDR2 as ANQGSEA. The CDR3 consists of 14 residues. V lost 5 bases and J lost 3; bases outside the gene matches: 6. The CDR3 sequence: CSVPDLAGYNEQFF. As DNA, the CDR3 is TGCAGCGTTCCGGATCTAGCGGGCTACAATGAGCAGTTCTTC.

The rearrangement uses TRBV7-2 and TRBJ2-1, with D possibly matching TRBD1 (6 bases). The CDR3 extends over 15 amino acids. The germline V and J ends were trimmed by 5 bases and 9 bases, with 20 bases remaining between them. Germline CDR1 and CDR2: SGHTA and FQGNSA. The CDR3 protein is CASSPQGQLHGEQFF. The CDR3 bases are TGTGCCAGCAGCCCACAGGGCCAGCTACATGGTGAGCAGTTCTTC.

The V and J genes are TRBV9 and TRBJ1-1, with D hard to call. CDR1 SGDLS and CDR2 YYNGEE come from the germline V gene. With 3 bases removed from V and 1 base from J, the gap between germline ends came to 16 bases. The CDR3 is 16 amino acids. CDR3 amino acids: CASSAFSGVGNTEAFF. CDR3 coding DNA: TGTGCCAGCAGCGCTTTCTCCGGGGTCGGGAACACTGAAGCTTTCTTT.

The chain couples TRBV19 to TRBJ2-1; 12 nucleotides align to TRBD2. Trimming cost V 4 bases and J 6 bases; bases outside gene matches: 13. This CDR3 has 18 amino acids. The germline gives CDR1 LNHDA, CDR2 SQIVND (reference sequence). The CDR3 nucleotides read TGTGCCAGTAGTACTAAACAATCCCCGGGACTAGCGGGCAATGAGCAGTTCTTC. Its protein is CASSTKQSPGLAGNEQFF.

The chain carries TRBV12-3 or TRBV12-4 and TRBJ2-7; TRBD2 agrees at 7 bases. The CDR3 extends over 13 amino acids. V gave up 6 bases and J gave up 6 bases; unmatched junction bases: 8. In DNA form, the CDR3 reads TGTGCCAGCAGCCCAGCGGGGAGGGGCGAGCAGTACTTC. Its translation is CASSPAGRGEQYF.

In this sample, this clone turned up a few times. The chain employs TRBV3-1 (or the pseudogene TRBV3-2) and TRBJ1-2; possibly TRBD1 for D (6 bases). CDR1 is LGHDT, CDR2 YNNKEL, per germline (reference sequence). Deletions cut 5 bases from V and 6 bases from J, with 16 bases between. CDR3 length equals 14 residues. CDR3 residues: CASSARDIVDGYTF. For the CDR3, the DNA is TGTGCCAGCAGCGCCCGGGACATCGTGGATGGCTACACCTTC.

V gene TRBV19 combines with J gene TRBJ2-7; 10 positions match TRBD1. Germline V gives CDR1 LNHDA, CDR2 SQIVND (reference sequence). Trimming cost V 4 bases and J 3 bases; bases outside gene matches: 3. The CDR3 sequence is 14 residues long. In DNA form, the CDR3 reads TGTGCCAGTAGTAGACAGGGGGCGGACTACGAGCAGTACTTC. Translated, it gives CASSRQGADYEQYF.

The CDR3 is CSGSGLAAYNEQFF. The CDR3, as DNA: TGCAGCGGATCGGGACTAGCGGCCTACAATGAGCAGTTCTTC. This rearrangement joins TRBV29-1 to TRBJ2-1; 11 bases map to TRBD2. J gave up 2 bases and V 7 bases, and 4 bases lay outside the gene matches. Germline V CDR1 and CDR2: SQVTM, ANQGSEA. The CDR3 loop spans 14 amino acids.

The CDR3 DNA reads TGTGCCAGCAGTTACTCCGAGGGAAGACAGCCCCAGCATTTT. The encoded protein is CASSYSEGRQPQHF. The chain is built from TRBV6-5 and TRBJ1-5; D is unresolved. This CDR3 spans 14 amino acids. Trimming pared 0 bases from V and 7 bases from J, leaving 10 bases between. Germline assignment: CDR1 MNHEY and CDR2 SVGAGI.

V gene TRBV11-1 combines with J gene TRBJ2-5; 10 bases map to TRBD2. The CDR3 extends over 15 amino acids. Germline CDR1 reads SGHAT; CDR2 reads FQDESV (reference sequence). V lost 2 bases and J lost 3; bases outside the gene matches: 3. The CDR3 DNA sequence: TGTGCCAGCAGCTTATCCGGACTAGCGGAAGAGACCCAGTACTTC. Encoded protein: CASSLSGLAEETQYF.

This chain links TRBV4-2 with TRBJ1-4; 8 nucleotides match TRBD1. Germline assignment: CDR1 LGHNA and CDR2 YNFKEQ. The CDR3 covers 14 residues. Trimming removed 4 bases from V and 8 bases from J; junction bases left unmatched: 6. The CDR3 sequence: CASSRGQGEEKLFF. In DNA form, the CDR3 reads TGTGCCAGCAGCCGCGGACAGGGTGAAGAAAAACTGTTTTTT.

The chain links TRBV29-1 to TRBJ2-1; the match to TRBD2 covers 9 bases. The germline V gene has CDR1 SQVTM and CDR2 ANQGSEA. J gave up 7 bases and V 1 base, and 11 bases lay outside the gene matches. This CDR3 region has 16 residues. CDR3 nucleotides: TGCAGCGTTGAAGCGCTTTCGGCGGGAGGGCCGAATGAGCAGTTCTTC. Translating it yields CSVEALSAGGPNEQFF.

As regards this clone: A much larger clone lies one base from this, so it may be a read error. The identical CDR3 is also encoded by other nucleotide sequences in the sample. The rearrangement joins TRBV5-4 to TRBJ2-1; 10 bases are shared with TRBD2. Germline V gene lookup returns CDR1 SGHNT and CDR2 YYREEE (reference sequence). Germline trimming cut 2 bases from V and 2 bases from J; bases unmatched to any gene: 1. The length of the CDR3 is 15 residues. DNA of the CDR3: TGTGCCAGCAGCTTAACTAGCGGGACCTACAATGAGCAGTTCTTC. It codes for CASSLTSGTYNEQFF.